One and the same sample provided the 31 T cell receptor beta chains below, sequenced in a study of blood T cell repertoires in COVID-19 (dated by TCRdb to 2018 to 2021). The method behind the library was the immunoSEQ multiplex PCR assay. This is the immuneACCESS table as TCRdb keeps it, with only in-frame sequences that have V and J called. A part of the clones is gone; compared with another copy, unresolved V genes explain less than half, and the rest is unexplained. The sample has 25,000 to 35,000 clones on record, over 75% of them singletons. The leading ten clones occupy under 30% of the sample. The sequencing input was peripheral blood. These receptors originate from a human donor in a cohort sampled during active COVID-19.

The chain couples TRBV11-2 to TRBJ2-7; no definite D call. V gave up 5 bases and J gave up 2 bases, with 10 bases separating them. Germline V gives CDR1 SGHAT, CDR2 FQNNGV. The CDR3 sequence is 13 residues long. This chain's CDR3 is CASSPTATYEQYF. The CDR3 nucleotides are TGTGCCAGCAGCCCGACTGCCACCTACGAGCAGTACTTC.

J is TRBJ1-2 and V is TRBV7-8; D not resolved. Trimming removed 3 bases at V and 10 bases at J, with 21 bases between. From germline, CDR1 is SGHVS and CDR2 FQNEAQ. The CDR3 has 15 residues. This chain's CDR3 is CASSFYQEYSRDYTF. The CDR3 bases are TGTGCCAGCAGCTTTTACCAGGAGTACTCCCGGGACTACACCTTC.

The gene calls are TRBV9 and TRBJ2-1; TRBD2 matches at 10 bases. From germline, CDR1 is SGDLS and CDR2 YYNGEE. V shed 4 bases, J shed 8 bases, and the junction held 12 bases outside the gene matches. CDR3 length: 16 amino acids. The CDR3 DNA follows: TGTGCCAGCAGCCCAGACAGGAGCGGGGGGGGTGATGAGCAGTTCTTC. It yields the protein CASSPDRSGGGDEQFF. The complete variable domain, with remaining parts taken from reference TRBV9 and TRBJ2-1, reads DSGVTQTPKHLITATGQRVTLRCSPRSGDLSVYWYQQSLDQGLQFLIQYYNGEERAKGNILERFSAQQFPDLHSELNLSSLELGDSALYFCASSPDRSGGGDEQFFGPGTRLTVL.

This chain joins TRBV29-1 and TRBJ2-7, with TRBD1 identical over 7 bases. J gave up 2 bases and V 5 bases, and 3 bases lay outside the gene matches. The CDR3 length is 12 residues. Germline CDR1 SQVTM, CDR2 ANQGSEA. The CDR3 coding sequence is TGCAGCGTTCGCCAGGGGGCCTACGAGCAGTACTTC. This sequence encodes CSVRQGAYEQYF.

The CDR3 here is CAWSPDLYNEQFF. The DNA of the CDR3 is TGTGCCTGGAGCCCAGATCTCTACAATGAGCAGTTCTTC. The chain employs TRBV30 and TRBJ2-1; D is undetermined. Trimming stripped 3 bases from V and 3 bases from J, with 9 bases between. Germline CDR1 and CDR2: GTSNPN and SVGIG (reference sequence). This CDR3 is built from 13 residues.

The rearrangement links TRBV27 to TRBJ1-6; perhaps TRBD1 as D (6 bases). The CDR3 is made up of 14 amino acids. CDR1 MNHEY and CDR2 SMNVEV come from the germline V gene (reference sequence). Trimming removed 3 bases at V and 8 bases at J, with 11 bases between. In nucleotides, the CDR3 is TGTGCCAGCAGTTTCTACAGGGCGGATTCACCCCTCCACTTT. It is translated as CASSFYRADSPLHF.

The CDR3 reads CASSFYDRASYEQYF. As DNA, the CDR3 is TGTGCCAGCAGCTTCTATGACAGGGCCTCCTACGAGCAGTACTTC. V usage is TRBV5-4 and J usage is TRBJ2-7, with 7 bases fitting TRBD1. The CDR3 is 15 amino acids. J lost 0 bases, V lost 2 bases, and 5 bases had no gene match. Per germline, CDR1 SGHNT and CDR2 YYREEE (reference sequence).

The chain combines TRBV14 with TRBJ1-3, with 7 nucleotides matching TRBD1. The CDR3 contains 14 residues. The germline CDR1 and CDR2 sequences are SGHDN and FVKESK. V dropped 6 bases and J dropped 1; count of bases not matched to a gene: 3. The CDR3 DNA follows: TGTGCCAGCAGGGCACAGGGGTCTGGAAACACCATATATTTT. This sequence encodes CASRAQGSGNTIYF.

V gene TRBV7-8 combines with J gene TRBJ2-7; a possible D gene is TRBD1 (6 bases). The CDR3 runs to 12 residues. Trimming pared 5 bases from V and 5 bases from J, leaving 10 bases between. Germline loops: CDR1 SGHVS, CDR2 FQNEAQ. CDR3 nucleotide sequence: TGTGCCAGCAGCGCAACAGGGAACGAGCAGTACTTC. Its translation: CASSATGNEQYF.

The V and J genes are TRBV7-9 and TRBJ2-1; 7 bases line up with TRBD1. Germline V gene lookup returns CDR1 SEHNR and CDR2 FQNEAQ (reference sequence). CDR3 length equals 14 residues. Trimming cost V 7 bases and J 6 bases; bases outside gene matches: 9. CDR3 in amino acids: CASNDRDSFNEQFF. The CDR3 DNA follows: TGTGCCAGCAACGACCGGGACAGTTTCAATGAGCAGTTCTTC.

The chain couples TRBV9 to TRBJ2-3, with 10 bases that match TRBD1. CDR3 length: 16 residues. Germline V gives CDR1 SGDLS, CDR2 YYNGEE. V dropped 3 bases and J dropped 3; count of bases not matched to a gene: 7. CDR3 region: CASSGRTGGSTDTQYF. CDR3 nucleotides: TGTGCCAGCAGCGGACGGACAGGGGGGAGTACAGATACGCAGTATTTT.

Here the CDR3 reads CATARTGPPQPQHF. In DNA form, the CDR3 reads TGTGCCACCGCTCGGACAGGGCCCCCTCAGCCCCAGCATTTT. The chain carries TRBV6-6 and TRBJ1-5, with 8 bases that match TRBD1. This CDR3 has 14 amino acids. In germline, CDR1 is MNHNY, CDR2 SVGAGI (reference sequence). V gave up 10 bases and J gave up 6 bases; unmatched junction bases: 11.

The rearrangement uses TRBV9 and TRBJ1-4; no clear D gene. Germline V gene data show CDR1 as SGDLS and CDR2 as YYNGEE. The CDR3 totals 15 residues. V lost 0 bases to trimming and J lost 5 bases, with 11 bases between them. The CDR3 bases are TGTGCCAGCAGCGTAGGAGGCAGTCTAAATGAAAAACTGTTTTTT. Protein sequence: CASSVGGSLNEKLFF.

This chain joins TRBV4-1 and TRBJ1-2; D remains ambiguous. V shed 1 base and J shed 7 bases, with 4 bases lying between them. The CDR3 has 11 residues. The germline gives CDR1 MGHRA, CDR2 YSYEKL. The CDR3 is CASSQGAGYTF. CDR3 coding DNA: TGCGCCAGCAGCCAAGGGGCTGGCTACACCTTC.

The rearrangement links TRBV5-6 to TRBJ1-1; D is uncertain. Germline V gene sequence: CDR1 SGHDT, CDR2 YYEEEE. The CDR3 totals 14 residues. V was pared by 0 bases and J by 6 bases, with 12 bases between. CDR3 nucleotides: TGTGCCAGCAGCTTGGGCCAGAATTATCCTGAAGCTTTCTTT. It is translated as CASSLGQNYPEAFF.

The V gene is TRBV2, the J gene TRBJ1-2; D gene uncertain. The V end lost 8 bases, the J end lost 6 bases, and 10 bases lay between the germline ends. The CDR3 runs 11 residues. Germline V gives CDR1 SNHLY, CDR2 FYNNEI. The CDR3 coding sequence is TGTGCCAGCGGGCAGACGGATGGCTACACCTTC. It codes for CASGQTDGYTF.

V usage is TRBV9 and J usage is TRBJ2-3; a possible D gene is TRBD2 (6 bases). Germline values: CDR1 SGDLS, CDR2 YYNGEE. Trimming shortened V by 0 bases and J by 2 bases, and 10 bases separated the two germline ends. The CDR3 totals 15 residues. The CDR3 here is CASSVVGGDTDTQYF. The CDR3 region has the DNA TGTGCCAGCAGCGTAGTAGGCGGGGACACAGATACGCAGTATTTT.

CDR3 residues: CASSLFYGQGGNTEAFF. CDR3 nucleotides: TGTGCCAGCAGCTTGTTTTATGGACAGGGCGGGAACACTGAAGCTTTCTTT. The V and J genes are TRBV5-6 and TRBJ1-1; 8 nucleotides align to TRBD1. Looked up from germline, CDR1 is SGHDT and CDR2 is YYEEEE. With V trimmed by 1 base and J by 1 base, 9 bases remained unmatched. This CDR3 has 17 residues.

The gene calls are TRBV3-1 (or the pseudogene TRBV3-2) and TRBJ2-3, with 9 bases lining up with TRBD2. Germline assignment: CDR1 LGHDT and CDR2 YNNKEL (reference sequence). The CDR3 is 17 residues long. Germline trimming cut 0 bases from V and 6 bases from J; bases unmatched to any gene: 10. The CDR3 DNA follows: TGTGCCAGCAGCCAAGACCAGGCGGGGGGGCCTAGGGATACGCAGTATTTT. Its protein product is CASSQDQAGGPRDTQYF.

V gene TRBV5-1 combines with J gene TRBJ1-1, with 10 bases lining up with TRBD1. This CDR3 has 15 amino acids. Germline trimming cut 0 bases from V and 4 bases from J; bases unmatched to any gene: 3. Germline V gives CDR1 SGHRS, CDR2 YFSETQ. For the CDR3, the DNA is TGCGCCAGCAGCTTGGGACAGGGGGCCTCCACTGAAGCTTTCTTT. This gives the protein CASSLGQGASTEAFF.

The rearrangement joins TRBV15 to TRBJ1-6; D is ambiguous. Trimming removed 1 base at V and 7 bases at J, with 8 bases between. Germline values: CDR1 LNHNV, CDR2 YYDKDF (reference sequence). CDR3 size: 14 residues. This CDR3 is CATSRVRGNSPLHF. In DNA, the CDR3 is TGTGCCACCAGCAGAGTTCGGGGAAATTCACCCCTCCACTTT.

The genes are TRBV7-9 and TRBJ2-1; 8 nucleotides align to TRBD2. V was pared by 2 bases and J by 6 bases, with 6 bases of the junction left unmatched. Germline CDR1 SEHNR, CDR2 FQNEAQ (reference sequence). The CDR3 covers 15 residues. CDR3: CASSLNGGASNEQFF. In DNA form, the CDR3 reads TGTGCCAGCAGCTTAAACGGGGGGGCAAGCAATGAGCAGTTCTTC.

The count of this clone is one. The V gene is TRBV7-9, the J gene TRBJ2-7; 7 nucleotides align to TRBD1. This CDR3 is built from 18 residues. The germline CDR1 and CDR2 sequences are SEHNR and FQNEAQ (reference sequence). The ends lost 4 bases at V and 6 bases at J; junction bases unmatched: 21. CDR3 amino acids: CASSSDCPVPGQLCEQYF. The CDR3, as DNA: TGTGCCAGCAGCTCCGACTGCCCCGTCCCGGGACAGTTATGCGAGCAGTACTTC. The full variable domain, with the rest looked up from reference TRBV7-9 and TRBJ2-7, is DTGVSQNPRHKITKRGQNVTFRCDPISEHNRLYWYRQTLGQGPEFLTYFQNEAQLEKSRLLSDRFSAERPKGSFSTLEIQRTEQGDSAMYLCASSSDCPVPGQLCEQYFGPGTRLTVT.

The J gene is TRBJ1-6, the V gene TRBV7-2, with D tentatively TRBD1 (6 bases). Trimming pared 4 bases from V and 16 bases from J, leaving 14 bases between. Germline CDR1 is SGHTA and CDR2 is FQGNSA. The CDR3 runs to 12 residues. The CDR3 region is CASSSQGHPLHF. The DNA of the CDR3 is TGTGCCAGCAGCTCCCAGGGACACCCACTCCACTTT.

This clone is a singleton in its sample. This sequence joins TRBV7-2 and TRBJ2-7; weak D call: TRBD1 (7 bases). The CDR3 contains 14 residues. Germline CDR1 is SGHTA and CDR2 is FQGNSA. The ends were cut back, 4 bases at V and 4 bases at J, with 14 bases in the middle. CDR3 in DNA: TGTGCCAGCAGCTCGCAGGGGGGCCGGTACGAGCAGTACTTC. It translates to CASSSQGGRYEQYF. The variable domain in full, with the rest retrieved from reference TRBV7-2 and TRBJ2-7, is GAGVSQSPSNKVTEKGKDVELRCDPISGHTALYWYRQSLGQGLEFLIYFQGNSAPDKSGLPSDRFSAERTGGSVSTLTIQRTQQEDSAVYLCASSSQGGRYEQYFGPGTRLTVT.

CDR3 in amino acids: CASSQFPSGQNTEAFF. In nucleotides, the CDR3 is TGCGCCAGCAGCCAATTCCCCAGTGGACAGAACACTGAAGCTTTCTTT. The chain employs TRBV4-1 and TRBJ1-1, with D perhaps TRBD1 (5 bases). Per germline, CDR1 MGHRA and CDR2 YSYEKL. This CDR3 comprises 16 residues. Deletions cut 2 bases from V and 1 base from J, with 14 bases between.

J is TRBJ1-1 and V is TRBV19; 10 bases agree with TRBD1. The V segment lost 7 bases and the J segment 4 bases; nucleotides outside the gene matches: 12. CDR3 length: 16 amino acids. Looked up from germline, CDR1 is LNHDA and CDR2 is SQIVND (reference sequence). The CDR3, as DNA: TGTGCCAGTACCTCTCTGGCCGGACAGGGGGGCACTGAAGCTTTCTTT. Translated: CASTSLAGQGGTEAFF. The whole variable domain, filled in from reference TRBV19 and TRBJ1-1, reads DGGITQSPKYLFRKEGQNVTLSCEQNLNHDAMYWYRQDPGQGLRLIYYSQIVNDFQKGDIAEGYSVSREKKESFPLTVTSAQKNPTAFYLCASTSLAGQGGTEAFFGQGTRLTVV.

V usage is TRBV3-1 (or the pseudogene TRBV3-2) and J usage is TRBJ1-4; D not certain. The germline V and J ends were trimmed by 5 bases and 3 bases, with 10 bases remaining between them. CDR1 LGHDT and CDR2 YNNKEL come from the germline V gene (reference sequence). The CDR3 covers 14 residues. CDR3 DNA sequence: TGTGCCAGCAGCTTTTTCGGGGCTAATGAAAAACTGTTTTTT. Translated, it gives CASSFFGANEKLFF.

V gene TRBV11-2 combines with J gene TRBJ1-1; TRBD1 aligns across 9 bases. This CDR3 has 13 residues. Germline lookup yields CDR1 SGHAT and CDR2 FQNNGV. V lost 6 bases, J lost 6 bases, and 5 bases stayed unmatched. The CDR3 is CASRGQGLSEAFF. The CDR3 DNA reads TGTGCCAGCAGGGGACAGGGCTTGTCTGAAGCTTTCTTT.

The rearrangement joins TRBV3-1 (or the pseudogene TRBV3-2) to TRBJ1-3, with D maybe TRBD1 (5 bases). The CDR3 covers 17 residues. The V end was cut by 4 bases, the J end by 4 bases, with 20 bases between. The V gene's germline CDR1 is LGHDT and CDR2 YNNKEL (reference sequence). The CDR3 here is CASSPTWRTIRGNTIYF. The CDR3 region has the DNA TGTGCCAGCAGCCCTACCTGGCGGACAATACGCGGAAACACCATATATTTT.

The chain carries TRBV24-1 and TRBJ2-1; 12 nucleotides match TRBD2. The length of the CDR3 is 17 residues. Per the germline V gene, CDR1 is KGHDR and CDR2 is SFDVKD. V dropped 3 bases and J dropped 0; count of bases not matched to a gene: 2. CDR3 sequence: CATSDTSGGRSYNEQFF. Here the CDR3 DNA reads TGTGCCACCAGTGATACTAGCGGGGGGCGCTCCTACAATGAGCAGTTCTTC.